This T cell receptor beta chain was profiled in a study of T cell responses to AZD1222 COVID-19 vaccine. Germline-derived CDR1 and CDR2 are GTSNPN and SVGIG (reference sequence). V was trimmed by 5 bases and J by 6 bases, leaving 8 bases between them. The CDR3 length is 11 residues. A word on this clone: The antigen is not known.

Regarding the study as a whole: Among the donors, most were white British and more were female, and clonal diversity was possibly underestimated.

Only in-frame clones appear in the TCRdb table, and some are missing; sequencing was by immunoSEQ multiplex PCR. The sample records roughly 180,000 clones, around 90% being singletons. The chain carries TRBV30 and TRBJ1-5; the D gene is possibly TRBD1 (5 bases). The specimen comprised peripheral blood, sampled on day 0 of AZD1222 vaccination. This sequence was found in an adult in good health. CDR3 nucleotide sequence: TGTGCCTGGGGGACGGGTCAGCCCCAGCATTTT. Translation: CAWGTGQPQHF.